This T cell receptor beta chain was retrieved from a study of OX40 agonist ivuxolimab in advanced cancers. Overall study context: In this trial design, patients received ivuxolimab intravenously at 0.01 to 10 mg/kg every 2 weeks. Antecedent anti-PD-1, anti-PD-L1 or anti-CTLA-4 therapy was permissible, with over 35% having received some. The study reported partial responses in three patients: one hepatocellular carcinoma, two cutaneous melanoma.

The V end was cut by 3 bases, the J end by 1 base, with 0 bases between. Germline-derived CDR1 and CDR2 are SGHDN and FVKESK. This CDR3 region has 11 residues. Profiled with immunoSEQ multiplex PCR; TCRdb holds only in-frame clones, not every one. The data contain approximately 35,000 clones, roughly 80% of them singletons. This chain uses TRBV14 with TRBJ2-5; D uncertain. The clonotype originates from an adult with an advanced solid tumor such as melanoma, head and neck, liver or kidney cancer. The source material was CD4+ or CD8+ T cells sorted from blood, sampled in a trial of the OX40 agonist ivuxolimab. The CDR3 protein is CASSHQETQYF. The CDR3 DNA is TGTGCCAGCAGCCACCAAGAGACCCAGTACTTC.